The text below deals with one T cell receptor (beta chain). Its specificity is unknown. This sample was taken from a study of response to subunit inactivated influenza vaccine. Study observations and caveats: Authors proposed each seasonal influenza vaccination draws in few new T cells.

CDR3 length equals 18 residues. J gave up 3 bases and V 4 bases, and 13 bases lay outside the gene matches. Germline assignment: CDR1 LGHNA and CDR2 YSLEER. TCRdb ran MiXCR on the RT-PCR reads and lists one entry per CDR3 protein. The sample includes 800,000 or so distinct CDR3 sequences, less than 25% of them seen just once. The chain combines TRBV4-3 with TRBJ2-1; 9 nucleotides align to TRBD2. The sequence was collected from a man aged 50 or older who received an inactivated influenza vaccine. This specimen was PBMCs from blood, taken roughly 5 days after vaccination. The CDR3: CASSPQGGGRGSYNEQFF. CDR3 coding DNA: TGCGCCAGCAGCCCCCAGGGGGGCGGGAGGGGGAGCTACAATGAGCAGTTCTTC.